This TCR beta chain derives from a study of T cells in Graves' hyperthyroidism and ophthalmopathy. Overall study context: Peripheral blood was drawn at first diagnosis, prior to all treatment. Study conclusions and caveats: Prediction of ophthalmopathy progression came a median approximately 6.5 months pre-onset.

The CDR3 runs 10 residues. Germline trimming cut 6 bases from V and 14 bases from J; bases unmatched to any gene: 2. Germline V gene lookup returns CDR1 MNHEY and CDR2 SVGAGI. TCR beta CDR3 region amplification was performed from RNA transcripts. Using the HTBI primer set, a first-round RT-PCR was run on the TCR CDR3. TCRdb used MiXCR to reprocess the multiplex PCR reads, holding one entry per CDR3 protein. Of about half a million distinct CDR3 sequences detected, more than 20% appear once; the ten largest clones hold about 26%. Stable disease denoted Graves' hyperthyroidism without ophthalmopathy progression within 18 months. Thyroid ultrasound, orbital computed tomography, clinical symptoms, and serum thyroxine and TRAb underpinned diagnoses. A note on this clonotype: What it binds is unknown.

This clonotype originated in a man between 18 and 35 years old with Graves' hyperthyroidism. The chain carries TRBV6-5 and TRBJ2-5, with 11 bases that match TRBD1. Sequenced: blood. CDR3 sequence (DNA): TGTGCCAGCAGGGGACAGGGGGATTACTTC. Translated: CASRGQGDYF.